The 29 T cell receptor beta chains below all came from one sample that was sequenced in a study of shared clonotypes between healthy human individuals. Libraries were prepared by immunoSEQ multiplex PCR; TCRdb keeps only in-frame clonotypes and omits some of them. This sample has 450,000 to 600,000 clones, with approximately 79% found just once. Sequenced: PBMCs. Every receptor here comes from a woman in her forties in good health. Some clones in this sample may be carry-over from other donors' samples.

The V and J genes are TRBV11-2 and TRBJ1-1; the match to TRBD1 covers 7 bases. The CDR3 loop spans 15 amino acids. Germline V gene sequence: CDR1 SGHAT, CDR2 FQNNGV. J was trimmed by 6 bases and V by 5 bases; bases with no gene match: 12. The CDR3 region is CASSVQPTGSPEAFF. The CDR3, as DNA: TGTGCCAGCAGCGTACAACCGACAGGGTCTCCTGAAGCTTTCTTT.

The chain uses TRBV19 and TRBJ1-1; 8 nucleotides align to TRBD1. This CDR3 spans 14 amino acids. CDR1 and CDR2 from the germline V gene are LNHDA and SQIVND (reference sequence). V lost 7 bases and J lost 1; bases outside the gene matches: 5. CDR3 region: CASTKGQANTEAFF. For the CDR3, the DNA is TGTGCCAGTACTAAGGGACAGGCGAACACTGAAGCTTTCTTT. The full variable domain, rest sourced from reference TRBV19 and TRBJ1-1, is DGGITQSPKYLFRKEGQNVTLSCEQNLNHDAMYWYRQDPGQGLRLIYYSQIVNDFQKGDIAEGYSVSREKKESFPLTVTSAQKNPTAFYLCASTKGQANTEAFFGQGTRLTVV.

This sequence joins TRBV7-9 and TRBJ2-1; D is unresolved. The CDR3 has 15 residues. The germline V and J ends were trimmed by 1 base and 1 base, with 8 bases remaining between them. Per germline, CDR1 SEHNR and CDR2 FQNEAQ (reference sequence). In DNA form, the CDR3 reads TGTGCCAGCAGCTTAGACGGACGGTCCTACAATGAGCAGTTCTTC. Encoded protein: CASSLDGRSYNEQFF.

This rearrangement joins TRBV28 to TRBJ2-4; TRBD1 or TRBD2 may be the D gene (5 bases each). Trimming cost V 7 bases and J 0 bases, with 19 bases left between them. The CDR3 extends over 17 amino acids. Germline CDR1 reads MDHEN; CDR2 reads SYDVKM. CDR3 in amino acids: CASTPRDGYLAKNIQYF. CDR3 nucleotides: TGTGCCAGCACCCCCCGGGACGGCTATCTAGCCAAAAACATTCAGTACTTC. The variable domain in full, completed from reference TRBV28 and TRBJ2-4, reads DVKVTQSSRYLVKRTGEKVFLECVQDMDHENMFWYRQDPGLGLRLIYFSYDVKMKEKGDIPEGYSVSREKKERFSLILESASTNQTSMYLCASTPRDGYLAKNIQYFGAGTRLSVL.

The chain joins TRBV6-6 to TRBJ2-7; D remains ambiguous. This CDR3 is 13 amino acids long. The V gene lost 4 bases and the J gene lost 0 bases, with 7 bases spanning the gap. Germline lookup yields CDR1 MNHNY and CDR2 SVGAGI (reference sequence). CDR3 DNA: TGTGCCAGCAGTTTGATGAACTCCTACGAGCAGTACTTC. Protein: CASSLMNSYEQYF.

J is TRBJ1-1 and V is TRBV28, with D maybe TRBD1 (5 bases). Germline CDR1 reads MDHEN; CDR2 reads SYDVKM. The CDR3 is 14 amino acids. Trimming took 5 bases from V and 1 from J, leaving 11 bases between them. The CDR3 sequence: CASSPGSWNTEAFF. The CDR3 nucleotides read TGTGCCAGCAGTCCAGGGAGTTGGAACACTGAAGCTTTCTTT.

The genes are TRBV5-1 and TRBJ2-5, with D perhaps matching TRBD1 (6 bases). V lost 4 bases and J 5 bases, leaving 21 bases between the germline ends. The CDR3 contains 16 residues. The germline CDR1 and CDR2 sequences are SGHRS and YFSETQ. The CDR3 reads CASSPEGVRGWETQYF. The CDR3 nucleotides read TGCGCCAGCAGCCCCGAGGGGGTTCGGGGTTGGGAGACCCAGTACTTC.

This chain links TRBV5-6 with TRBJ1-2, with 7 bases fitting TRBD1. The CDR3 is 13 amino acids. After removal of 4 bases from V and 2 bases from J, the junction contained 2 bases not matched to a gene. Looked up from germline, CDR1 is SGHDT and CDR2 is YYEEEE. CDR3: CASSPGQNYGYTF. The CDR3 nucleotides read TGTGCCAGCAGCCCGGGACAGAACTATGGCTACACCTTC.

This clone has just one count. The chain recombines TRBV7-3 with TRBJ2-7; 7 nucleotides line up with TRBD2. This CDR3 region has 16 residues. Losses at the gene ends were 5 bases for V and 3 bases for J; bases not matched to a gene: 13. The germline CDR1 and CDR2 sequences are SGHTA and FQGTGA. The CDR3 DNA reads TGTGCCAGCAGCCTAGGAGGACAAGGACTAGGCTACGAGCAGTACTTC. Amino acid sequence: CASSLGGQGLGYEQYF.

The V gene is TRBV4-2, the J gene TRBJ1-4; 7 bases line up with TRBD1. Looked up from germline, CDR1 is LGHNA and CDR2 is YNFKEQ. Losses at the gene ends were 2 bases for V and 2 bases for J; bases not matched to a gene: 2. This CDR3 has 15 residues. The CDR3 reads CASSQRQGTNEKLFF. CDR3 DNA: TGTGCCAGCAGCCAACGACAGGGCACTAATGAAAAACTGTTTTTT.

The gene calls are TRBV19 and TRBJ2-3, with D possibly TRBD1 on 5 matching bases. V shed 3 bases and J shed 3 bases, with 16 bases lying between them. The CDR3 covers 16 residues. Germline V gives CDR1 LNHDA, CDR2 SQIVND (reference sequence). The CDR3 is CASSILRQHGTDTQYF. The CDR3 DNA follows: TGTGCCAGTAGTATTTTGAGACAGCACGGGACAGATACGCAGTATTTT.

The V gene is TRBV9, the J gene TRBJ2-2; maybe TRBD2 (5 bases). V was pared by 4 bases and J by 3 bases, with 10 bases between. The germline V gene encodes CDR1 SGDLS and CDR2 YYNGEE. CDR3 size: 14 residues. The chain's CDR3 is CASSRTSDTGELFF. The CDR3 DNA sequence: TGTGCCAGCAGCAGGACTTCCGACACCGGGGAGCTGTTTTTT.

The chain combines TRBV30 with TRBJ1-2, with D perhaps TRBD1 (6 bases). V lost 7 bases and J 5 bases, leaving 11 bases between the germline ends. The CDR3 totals 11 residues. Germline assignment: CDR1 GTSNPN and CDR2 SVGIG (reference sequence). The CDR3 DNA reads as TGTGCCTATCGGACAGCTTATGGCTACACCTTC. Residues: CAYRTAYGYTF.

The count of this clone is one. V is TRBV19 and J is TRBJ2-7, with 8 bases aligning to TRBD2. The germline CDR1 and CDR2 sequences are LNHDA and SQIVND (reference sequence). This CDR3 is 14 amino acids long. Trimming removed 5 bases from V and 4 bases from J; junction bases left unmatched: 7. The CDR3: CASSPLAGFYEQYF. The CDR3 DNA reads as TGTGCCAGTAGTCCGTTAGCGGGATTTTACGAGCAGTACTTC.

About this clone itself: The sample holds other DNA sequences that translate to the same CDR3. V gene TRBV5-1 combines with J gene TRBJ2-7; 11 nucleotides agree with TRBD2. From germline, CDR1 is SGHRS and CDR2 YFSETQ. Trimming removed 7 bases from V and 4 bases from J; junction bases left unmatched: 7. The CDR3 runs 14 residues. In DNA form, the CDR3 reads TGCGCCAGCTCCTACGGGACTAGCGGATACGAGCAGTACTTC. The encoded protein is CASSYGTSGYEQYF.

This chain joins TRBV5-1 and TRBJ2-7; D gene uncertain. Germline CDR1 and CDR2: SGHRS and YFSETQ. V was cut by 1 base and J by 3 bases, with 17 bases left in between. The CDR3 loop spans 16 amino acids. In DNA, the CDR3 is TGCGCCAGCAGCTTGCTGGGTCCCAAGCTTAGCTACGAGCAGTACTTC. Translated, it gives CASSLLGPKLSYEQYF.

The gene calls are TRBV14 and TRBJ2-2; possibly TRBD1 for D (6 bases). The CDR3 is 14 residues long. Trimming took 1 base from V and 4 from J, leaving 7 bases between them. Germline V CDR1 and CDR2: SGHDN, FVKESK. The CDR3 sequence is CASSQVQGTGELFF. CDR3 nucleotides: TGTGCCAGCAGCCAAGTACAGGGCACCGGGGAGCTGTTTTTT.

This clone was counted only a few times. The chain employs TRBV28 and TRBJ2-7; D may be TRBD1 (6 bases). The CDR3 length is 13 residues. Germline V CDR1 and CDR2: MDHEN, SYDVKM. The V end was cut by 7 bases, the J end by 3 bases, with 13 bases between. DNA of the CDR3: TGTGCCAGCAACCCACCACAGGGCTACGAGCAGTACTTC. Translating gives CASNPPQGYEQYF.

This clone was seen a single time. This chain uses TRBV11-2 with TRBJ2-1, with 7 bases fitting TRBD2. Germline trimming cut 6 bases from V and 2 bases from J; bases unmatched to any gene: 4. The CDR3 covers 14 residues. The V gene's germline CDR1 is SGHAT and CDR2 FQNNGV. The CDR3 protein is CASRREETYNEQFF. Written as DNA, the CDR3 is TGTGCCAGCAGACGGGAGGAGACCTACAATGAGCAGTTCTTC.

The V gene is TRBV19, the J gene TRBJ2-4; 9 bases match TRBD1. V was clipped by 5 bases and J by 8 bases; unmatched bases: 4. The CDR3 sequence is 13 residues long. The V gene's germline CDR1 is LNHDA and CDR2 SQIVND (reference sequence). The CDR3 nucleotides are TGTGCCAGTAGTCCCGGACAGGGGTACATTCAGTACTTC. Protein product: CASSPGQGYIQYF.

The V call is TRBV11-2, the J call TRBJ2-2; weak D call: TRBD2 (6 bases). This CDR3 contains 15 residues. V lost 5 bases and J lost 0, with 10 bases in between. The germline V gene encodes CDR1 SGHAT and CDR2 FQNNGV. CDR3 nucleotides: TGTGCCAGCAGCCGTAGCGGTCCGAACACCGGGGAGCTGTTTTTT. It is translated as CASSRSGPNTGELFF.

A remark on this clone: An end of the junction differs from the germline gene, which may be a read error. Different DNA sequences within this sample yield the same CDR3. The rearrangement uses TRBV7-2 and TRBJ2-2; 10 bases fit TRBD2. Per the germline V gene, CDR1 is SGHTA and CDR2 is FQGNSA. This CDR3 is 17 amino acids long. CDR3 coding DNA: TGTGCCAGCAGCTTAGGGCGGGGACTAGCGAATACCGGGGAGCTGTTTTTT. Translated, it gives CASSLGRGLANTGELFF.

The chain couples TRBV5-1 to TRBJ2-5, with D tentatively TRBD1 (5 bases). Germline CDR1 reads SGHRS; CDR2 reads YFSETQ. This CDR3 has 14 amino acids. The ends were cut back, 4 bases at V and 0 bases at J, with 10 bases in the middle. The CDR3 here is CASSPRTYQETQYF. The CDR3 DNA follows: TGCGCCAGCAGCCCCAGGACATACCAAGAGACCCAGTACTTC.

The chain links TRBV30 to TRBJ2-3; D may be TRBD2 (5 bases). Germline V gene sequence: CDR1 GTSNPN, CDR2 SVGIG (reference sequence). This CDR3 is 15 amino acids long. Between the trimmed V and J ends, which lost 2 bases and 1 base, there was a span of 13 bases. As DNA, the CDR3 is TGTGCCTGGAGTCGGACGAGGGTTGGCACAGATACGCAGTATTTT. Translated, it gives CAWSRTRVGTDTQYF.

The chain combines TRBV6-1 with TRBJ2-7, with D possibly being TRBD2 (5 bases). Trimming removed 11 bases at V and 5 bases at J, with 19 bases between. Per the germline V gene, CDR1 is MNHNS and CDR2 is SASEGT. This CDR3 is built from 13 residues. The CDR3 DNA sequence: TGTGCCTCCCTCCCCCCGGGGTACAACGAGCAGTACTTC. This encodes CASLPPGYNEQYF.

The table lists this clone with a count of one. J is TRBJ2-1 and V is TRBV5-1; a weak D match, TRBD2 (6 bases). V lost 0 bases, J lost 7 bases, and 17 bases lay in between. The CDR3 spans 16 residues. CDR1 is SGHRS and CDR2 is YFSETQ in the germline V gene. CDR3 DNA: TGCGCCAGCAGCTTGGTTCGGGAGACGGTTGGGAATGAGCAGTTCTTC. Protein product: CASSLVRETVGNEQFF.

This chain connects TRBV18 to TRBJ1-1, with D uncertain. CDR3 size: 16 residues. Germline V gene lookup returns CDR1 KGHSH and CDR2 LQKENI. The germline V and J ends were trimmed by 3 bases and 4 bases, with 18 bases remaining between them. The CDR3 loop is CASSPTLVGVGTEAFF. The CDR3 DNA follows: TGTGCCAGCTCACCGACTCTTGTTGGGGTCGGCACTGAAGCTTTCTTT.

The chain uses TRBV12-5 and TRBJ1-1; D remains ambiguous. Germline CDR1 is LGHNT and CDR2 is FRNRAP. The V end lost 3 bases, the J end lost 1 base, and 6 bases lay between the germline ends. This CDR3 has 13 amino acids. In nucleotides, the CDR3 is TGTGCTAGTGGTTTCGAGACGAACACTGAAGCTTTCTTT. The encoded protein is CASGFETNTEAFF.

This chain joins TRBV10-2 and TRBJ1-4; 8 bases agree with TRBD1. The CDR3 runs to 12 residues. V trimming: 3 bases; J trimming: 15 bases; junction bases outside the gene matches: 6. Per germline, CDR1 WSHSY and CDR2 SAAADI. The DNA of the CDR3 is TGCGCCAGCAGTGACCCGGACAGGGAGTTGTTTTTT. As protein: CASSDPDRELFF.